One and the same sample provided the 29 T cell receptor beta chains below, sequenced in a study of Ad26.COV2.S vaccination and SARS-CoV-2 variants. Treatment here: 15 to 20 received Ad26.COV2.S at low or high dose, single or two shots; about 5 received placebo; per-sample allocation not given. Sampling happened 63 days after the first vaccine or placebo injection. Some clones are missing from TCRdb's copy, which holds only in-frame ones; the method was immunoSEQ multiplex PCR. The table lists 380,000 or so clones, around four fifths of them singletons. Sequencing used peripheral blood, obtained in a trial of Ad26.COV2.S vaccine versus placebo. These receptors were collected from a person between 18 and 65 years old who received the Ad26.COV2.S COVID-19 vaccine or a placebo.

The chain has TRBV14 and TRBJ2-3; D gene ambiguous. Germline loops: CDR1 SGHDN, CDR2 FVKESK. The CDR3 is made up of 16 amino acids. Trimming removed 4 bases at V and 2 bases at J, with 16 bases between. The CDR3 DNA reads as TGTGCCAGCAGCCCCCTCTCCCCTACTAACACAGATACGCAGTATTTT. Its translation: CASSPLSPTNTDTQYF.

The chain employs TRBV5-8 and TRBJ2-5; TRBD1 is a possible D gene (5 bases). Trimming removed 7 bases from V and 0 bases from J, with 13 bases in between. The CDR3 runs to 14 residues. Germline loops: CDR1 SGHTS, CDR2 YDEGEE. CDR3 sequence (DNA): TGTGCCAGCCTTACTAACAGGAACCAAGAGACCCAGTACTTC. This translates into CASLTNRNQETQYF.

The chain recombines TRBV7-3 with TRBJ1-1; D unresolved. The CDR3 has 13 amino acids. From germline, CDR1 is SGHTA and CDR2 FQGTGA. V lost 3 bases, J lost 4 bases, and 9 bases lay in between. Here the CDR3 reads CASSLRLGTEAFF. CDR3 nucleotides: TGTGCCAGCAGCTTGAGGTTGGGCACTGAAGCTTTCTTT.

The V gene is TRBV5-8, the J gene TRBJ1-1; D ambiguous. Germline V lookup: CDR1 SGHTS, CDR2 YDEGEE. V lost 0 bases, J lost 0 bases, and 9 bases lay in between. This CDR3 is 15 amino acids long. Here the CDR3 reads CASSLGSGVNTEAFF. CDR3 in DNA: TGTGCCAGCAGCTTGGGATCAGGAGTGAACACTGAAGCTTTCTTT. The full variable domain, rest sourced from reference TRBV5-8 and TRBJ1-1, is EAGVTQSPTHLIKTRGQQATLRCSPISGHTSVYWYQQALGLGLQFLLWYDEGEERNRGNFPPRFSGRQFPNYSSELNVNALELEDSALYLCASSLGSGVNTEAFFGQGTRLTVV.

This rearrangement joins TRBV15 to TRBJ2-4; D possibly corresponds to TRBD2 (6 bases). Germline loops: CDR1 LNHNV, CDR2 YYDKDF (reference sequence). Trimming shortened V by 0 bases and J by 8 bases, and 8 bases separated the two germline ends. The CDR3 runs 13 residues. The CDR3 loop reads CATSRDRRDIQYF. The CDR3 DNA is TGTGCCACCAGCAGAGATCGGAGGGACATTCAGTACTTC.

The rearrangement links TRBV19 to TRBJ1-6; TRBD1 might be the D (6 bases). This CDR3 region has 15 residues. Germline-derived CDR1 and CDR2 are LNHDA and SQIVND (reference sequence). V was cut by 4 bases and J by 7 bases, with 14 bases left in between. CDR3 residues: CASSTPGGANSPLHF. The CDR3, as DNA: TGTGCCAGTAGTACCCCGGGGGGGGCAAATTCACCCCTCCACTTT.

This chain joins TRBV7-9 and TRBJ1-1; D is unclear. Germline-derived CDR1 and CDR2 are SEHNR and FQNEAQ (reference sequence). Trimming took off 6 bases at V and 8 bases at J, with 7 bases between the two ends. CDR3 size: 10 residues. CDR3 nucleotides: TGTGCCAGCAGAGGGAGCGAAGCTTTCTTT. Protein sequence: CASRGSEAFF. Together with reference TRBV7-9 and TRBJ1-1, the CDR3 gives the full variable domain: DTGVSQNPRHKITKRGQNVTFRCDPISEHNRLYWYRQTLGQGPEFLTYFQNEAQLEKSRLLSDRFSAERPKGSFSTLEIQRTEQGDSAMYLCASRGSEAFFGQGTRLTVV.

The chain recombines TRBV5-4 with TRBJ1-1, with 7 bases that match TRBD1. The CDR3 spans 13 residues. CDR1 SGHNT and CDR2 YYREEE come from the germline V gene (reference sequence). The trim removed 4 bases at V and 6 bases at J, leaving 6 bases unmatched. The CDR3 nucleotides are TGTGCCAGCAGCCCGGGGACAGCCCCTGAAGCTTTCTTT. Translation: CASSPGTAPEAFF.

The V and J genes are TRBV4-3 and TRBJ2-3; 9 nucleotides align to TRBD2. The germline V gene encodes CDR1 LGHNA and CDR2 YSLEER. The length of the CDR3 is 15 residues. Trimming cost V 1 base and J 4 bases; bases outside gene matches: 3. The CDR3 DNA follows: TGCGCCAGCAGCCAAGGCGGGAGGGCCCCAGATACGCAGTATTTT. This gives the protein CASSQGGRAPDTQYF.

The genes are TRBV21-1 and TRBJ1-1; the D call TRBD1 from the table was never checked on the DNA. TRBV21-1 is annotated as a pseudogene. This CDR3 spans 15 amino acids. This chain's CDR3 is CASSSHRGLDTEAFF. Here the CDR3 DNA reads TGTGCCAGCAGCAGCCACAGGGGGCTGGACACTGAAGCTTTCTTT.

The V call is TRBV5-1, the J call TRBJ1-6; 7 nucleotides align to TRBD1. CDR1 and CDR2 from the germline V gene are SGHRS and YFSETQ. The CDR3 sequence is 16 residues long. V lost 3 bases, J lost 14 bases, and 17 bases stayed unmatched. The CDR3 protein is CASSYATGAPGRALHF. For the CDR3, the DNA is TGCGCCAGCAGCTATGCTACAGGGGCTCCCGGGAGGGCCCTCCACTTT. Full variable domain (rest looked up from reference TRBV5-1 and TRBJ1-6): KAGVTQTPRYLIKTRGQQVTLSCSPISGHRSVSWYQQTPGQGLQFLFEYFSETQRNKGNFPGRFSGRQFSNSRSEMNVSTLELGDSALYLCASSYATGAPGRALHFGNGTRLTVT.

V usage is TRBV6-6 and J usage is TRBJ2-3; maybe TRBD2 (6 bases). CDR1 is MNHNY and CDR2 is SVGAGI in the germline V gene (reference sequence). Trimming left V 11 bases short and J 4 bases short, with 13 bases between. The CDR3 has 12 residues. The CDR3 sequence: CAGGAGPDTQYF. As DNA, the CDR3 is TGTGCCGGCGGGGCAGGGCCAGATACGCAGTATTTT.

J is TRBJ2-5 and V is TRBV4-1, with 8 bases fitting TRBD2. V gave up 8 bases and J gave up 1 base; unmatched junction bases: 6. Germline CDR1 and CDR2: MGHRA and YSYEKL. The CDR3 loop spans 14 amino acids. For the CDR3, the DNA is TGCGCCAGCGCTGAAAGCGGGGGCCAAGAGACCCAGTACTTC. Its translation: CASAESGGQETQYF.

The rearrangement joins TRBV7-3 to TRBJ2-2; D gene uncertain. The CDR3 is 15 amino acids. The V gene lost 1 base and the J gene lost 6 bases, with 12 bases spanning the gap. Looked up from germline, CDR1 is SGHTA and CDR2 is FQGTGA. In DNA form, the CDR3 reads TGTGCCAGCAGCTTAAGGGATAGACGATCCGGGGAGCTGTTTTTT. It is translated as CASSLRDRRSGELFF.

V gene TRBV5-1 combines with J gene TRBJ2-1; 16 bases are shared with TRBD2. CDR1 is SGHRS, CDR2 YFSETQ, per germline. CDR3 length equals 19 residues. The V segment lost 4 bases and the J segment 1 base; nucleotides outside the gene matches: 8. The CDR3 reads CASSLGLAGGPISYNEQFF. CDR3 nucleotides: TGCGCCAGCAGCCTGGGACTAGCGGGAGGGCCTATTTCCTACAATGAGCAGTTCTTC.

The rearrangement uses TRBV12-5 and TRBJ2-6, with D perhaps being TRBD1 or TRBD2 (5 bases each). Germline assignment: CDR1 LGHNT and CDR2 FRNRAP. V lost 0 bases, J lost 2 bases, and 14 bases lay in between. The CDR3 runs to 18 residues. In DNA, the CDR3 is TGTGCTAGTGGTTTGGTAAGGGACGGAGAGACTGGGGCCAACGTCCTGACTTTC. It encodes CASGLVRDGETGANVLTF.

The chain employs TRBV11-2 and TRBJ2-4; 16 bases agree with TRBD2. J was trimmed by 2 bases and V by 6 bases; bases with no gene match: 10. The germline gives CDR1 SGHAT, CDR2 FQNNGV. The CDR3 runs to 19 residues. The CDR3: CASRRPGTSGRGSKNIQYF. In DNA, the CDR3 is TGTGCCAGCAGGCGACCCGGGACTAGCGGGAGGGGGTCCAAAAACATTCAGTACTTC.

The V and J genes are TRBV27 and TRBJ1-1; D might be TRBD1 (5 bases). CDR1 is MNHEY and CDR2 is SMNVEV in the germline V gene (reference sequence). Trimming removed 7 bases from V and 4 bases from J, with 19 bases in between. The CDR3 contains 15 residues. The CDR3 DNA sequence: TGTGCCAGCACCGACTACGGGGGGGGAGGCACTGAAGCTTTCTTT. This gives the protein CASTDYGGGGTEAFF.

The genes are TRBV7-8 and TRBJ2-1, with 11 bases lining up with TRBD2. Germline CDR1 SGHVS, CDR2 FQNEAQ. The length of the CDR3 is 17 residues. J gave up 0 bases and V 5 bases, and 6 bases lay outside the gene matches. The CDR3 coding sequence is TGTGCCAGCAGCCTGACCGGGACTAGCGGCTCCTACAATGAGCAGTTCTTC. It encodes CASSLTGTSGSYNEQFF. The whole variable domain, filled in from reference TRBV7-8 and TRBJ2-1, reads GAGVSQSPRYKVAKRGQDVALRCDPISGHVSLFWYQQALGQGPEFLTYFQNEAQLDKSGLPSDRFFAERPEGSVSTLKIQRTQQEDSAVYLCASSLTGTSGSYNEQFFGPGTRLTVL.

The chain joins TRBV12-3 or TRBV12-4 to TRBJ2-7; unclear D gene. Trimming removed 8 bases from V and 0 bases from J, with 8 bases in between. The CDR3 is made up of 12 amino acids. CDR3 sequence reads: CASCGNSYEQYF. As DNA, the CDR3 is TGTGCCAGCTGCGGCAACTCCTACGAGCAGTACTTC.

The J gene is TRBJ1-5, the V gene TRBV7-6; D is unclear. The CDR3 loop spans 15 amino acids. Germline assignment: CDR1 SGHVS and CDR2 FNYEAQ. V was pared by 3 bases and J by 3 bases, with 12 bases between. CDR3 nucleotide sequence: TGTGCCAGCAGCTTGGGAGGAGGGTACAATCAGCCCCAGCATTTT. Its translation: CASSLGGGYNQPQHF.

CDR3 in amino acids: CASSAGPISNQPQHF. CDR3 in DNA: TGTGCCAGCAGCGCGGGACCGATTAGCAATCAGCCCCAGCATTTT. This rearrangement joins TRBV7-2 to TRBJ1-5, with D possibly being TRBD1 (5 bases). The length of the CDR3 is 15 residues. V lost 5 bases, J lost 0 bases, and 11 bases lay in between. CDR1 is SGHTA, CDR2 FQGNSA, per germline.

The J gene is TRBJ1-1, the V gene TRBV12-3 or TRBV12-4, with D perhaps TRBD1 (6 bases). The V end lost 3 bases, the J end lost 11 bases, and 13 bases lay between the germline ends. The CDR3 sequence is 12 residues long. Written as DNA, the CDR3 is TGTGCCAGCAGTTTTAGGGGGAAAGCGGCTTTCTTT. Translating gives CASSFRGKAAFF.

The V and J genes are TRBV4-1 and TRBJ2-7; possible D gene TRBD2, 6 bases. V lost 1 base, J lost 6 bases, and 16 bases lay in between. Per the germline V gene, CDR1 is MGHRA and CDR2 is YSYEKL. This CDR3 contains 15 residues. DNA for the CDR3: TGCGCCAGCAGCCAAGTTGCAGGGAGGTCCGCCGAGCAGTACTTC. Translating it yields CASSQVAGRSAEQYF.

This chain links TRBV27 with TRBJ1-2; no definite D call. Germline CDR1 and CDR2: MNHEY and SMNVEV (reference sequence). V shed 2 bases and J shed 6 bases, with 10 bases lying between them. The CDR3 is 13 residues long. CDR3 region: CASSLIGGDGYTF. The CDR3 region has the DNA TGTGCCAGCAGTTTAATCGGCGGGGATGGCTACACCTTC.

The rearrangement links TRBV18 to TRBJ1-2, with D maybe TRBD1 (5 bases). Trimming shortened V by 3 bases and J by 8 bases, and 19 bases separated the two germline ends. The germline gives CDR1 KGHSH, CDR2 LQKENI. This CDR3 contains 15 residues. This chain's CDR3 is CASSPVRDWDWGYTF. In DNA, the CDR3 is TGTGCCAGCTCACCGGTCCGGGACTGGGATTGGGGCTACACCTTC.

V usage is TRBV9 and J usage is TRBJ2-1; TRBD2 matches 9 bases. The CDR3 sequence is 15 residues long. J was trimmed by 9 bases and V by 0 bases; bases with no gene match: 7. Germline loops: CDR1 SGDLS, CDR2 YYNGEE. The CDR3 loop is CASSVVPVREGEQFF. The CDR3 coding sequence is TGTGCCAGCAGCGTAGTTCCCGTGCGGGAGGGTGAGCAGTTCTTC.

V and J are TRBV7-9 and TRBJ1-1; D unresolved. This CDR3 contains 9 residues. Germline-derived CDR1 and CDR2 are SEHNR and FQNEAQ (reference sequence). V was pared by 1 base and J by 9 bases, with 0 bases between. DNA for the CDR3: TGTGCCAGCAGCTTAGAAGCTTTCTTT. Translating gives CASSLEAFF.

The chain links TRBV19 to TRBJ1-2; D is ambiguous. Looked up from germline, CDR1 is LNHDA and CDR2 is SQIVND (reference sequence). Deletions cut 6 bases from V and 4 bases from J, with 15 bases between. The CDR3 is 14 residues long. CDR3 coding DNA: TGTGCCAGTAGCGGGATCGGGAGGTCCTATGGCTACACCTTC. This translates into CASSGIGRSYGYTF.